This T cell receptor (beta chain) is drawn from a study of PD-1 blockade in classical Hodgkin lymphoma (dated by TCRdb to 2018 to 2020). A note on the overall study: Nivolumab dosing was 3 mg/kg intravenously every 2 weeks, continuing until either disease progression or unacceptable toxicity. The study used CyTOF and TCR beta sequencing to define a peripheral blood immune signature of response to PD-1 blockade in classical Hodgkin lymphoma. The research as a whole found: The study was limited to a single clinical trial cohort, and causes of repertoire differences, possibly disease activity or prior therapy, remained undefined. Newly diagnosed patients were reported to have lower baseline TCR diversity than healthy donors, and relapsed/refractory patients were reported to have lower baseline TCR diversity still. Trial patients with a complete response had baseline diversity similar to that of newly diagnosed patients, while partial responders and progressors had significantly lower diversity. Lower diversity was seen in patients whose nivolumab began less than 1 year after ASCT, and these patients were left out of later analyses so that immune reconstitution would not confound the results. CD4+ but not CD8+ TCR diversity rose significantly by C4D1 (p=0.0027 vs p=0.16), most apparent in complete responders (p=0.02).

In regard to this clone: What this receptor recognizes is not known. Base quality data are lacking; no much larger clone is found one base away.

The meaning of the sample's time point label: cycle 4 day 1 (C4D1), after 6 weeks of nivolumab. Relapse after autologous stem cell transplantation had occurred in all trial patients, and cohorts A, B and C were distinguished by prior brentuximab vedotin exposure. A total of roughly 57 patients with relapsed/refractory classical Hodgkin lymphoma made up the trial cohort, and each patient's best overall response was complete response, partial response or progressive disease. Trial patients were treated with single-agent nivolumab in the multi-cohort phase II CheckMate 205 trial. An independent review committee assessed best overall response using the 2007 International Working Group response criteria. PBMCs from the trial were collected at three points: immediately before nivolumab initiation (C1D1), and during therapy at cycle 2 day 1 and cycle 4 day 1. Peripheral blood was collected in 8 mL Vacutainer Cell Preparation Tubes, from which PBMCs were isolated by centrifugation and then cryopreserved.

The Qiagen DNeasy kit was used to extract genomic DNA both from unsorted PBMCs and from the negatively selected CD4+ and CD8+ fractions. TCR beta CDR3 regions were amplified by immunoSEQ multiplex PCR using primers annealing to V and J segments. A synthetic immune receptor repertoire was used to minimize amplification bias, and any residual bias was removed computationally once sequencing was done. Turning to the authors' computational methods: Custom Python scripts were used to quantify repertoire diversity as the Shannon entropy index. Unsorted, CD4+ and CD8+ repertoires were analyzed separately, except for combined analyses in which CD4+ and CD8+ sequences were merged in silico. Clonal expansion was defined as at least a 2-fold frequency increase after treatment relative to C1D1, with a pseudocount of 0.5 for undetected baseline clones. Clones with 0 or 1 copy at C1D1 were defined as singleton clones, while clones with 2 or more copies were defined as non-singleton clones. By matching protein sequences in sorted samples from the same patient, clones expanded in unsorted samples were annotated as CD4+, CD8+ or unknown. Wilcoxon tests were applied to paired samples to test diversity changes from C1D1 to C4D1. The immuneACCESS repertoire file appears here via TCRdb, limited to in-frame rearrangements. These files lack a portion of the clones; in checked studies, under half of the deficit traces to unresolved V genes, and the cause of the others is not known. For V, J and clone size, that table is used; D and trimming come from the DNA. In this sample the table shows tens of thousands of clones, 85% to 90% of which occur a single time. Together, the top ten hold 23% of the sample.

As encoded in the germline V gene (reference sequence), CDR1 is GTSNPN while CDR2 is SVGIG. From V the trimming removes 8 bases and from J it removes 5 bases, while the gene matches leave 9 bases of the junction unaccounted for. The CDR3 runs 13 amino acids, cysteine and phenylalanine included. The read is trimmed to its CDR3 DNA, 39 bases read in frame from base 1. The V and J genes are TRBV30 and TRBJ2-3; TRBD2 agrees with 8 junctional bases. This TCR came from a human donor with classical Hodgkin lymphoma. The sequencing here drew on peripheral blood mononuclear cells (PBMCs), taken before the fourth cycle of nivolumab. This receptor has the CDR3 CAGSAGAEDTQYF. At the DNA level, the sequence is TGTGCCGGTTCAGCGGGAGCGGAAGATACGCAGTATTTT.